These 27 T cell receptor beta chains were all obtained from the same sample, sequenced in a study of siplizumab effects on memory and regulatory T cells (dated by TCRdb to the late 2010s). Preparation of the library involved the immunoSEQ multiplex PCR assay. Imported from immuneACCESS, the table was reduced by TCRdb to in-frame sequences with V and J called. These copies leave out some clones; in studies compared against another copy, an unresolved V gene accounts for under half, and the cause of the remainder is not known. The sample table holds around 100,000 clones, of which about nine tenths were seen once. Just over 2.5% of the sample lies in the top ten. The sequenced sample consisted of CD4+ T cells sorted from blood. The receptors stem from a human donor in good health. Some clones in this sample may be carry-over from other donors' samples.

J is TRBJ2-7 and V is TRBV27; D is possibly TRBD2 (5 bases). V was trimmed by 9 bases and J by 6 bases, leaving 21 bases between them. This CDR3 is built from 14 residues. Per germline, CDR1 MNHEY and CDR2 SMNVEV (reference sequence). In DNA, the CDR3 is TGTGCCAGTCACCCGAGAGGGATCCCCCTCGAGCAGTACTTC. It yields the protein CASHPRGIPLEQYF.

The chain carries TRBV6-5 and TRBJ2-7, with D possibly matching TRBD1 (6 bases). This CDR3 is 13 amino acids long. Trimming left V 10 bases short and J 3 bases short, with 16 bases between. Germline V gene sequence: CDR1 MNHEY, CDR2 SVGAGI. The CDR3 DNA follows: TGTGCCACCGGCCAGGGGAAAAACTACGAGCAGTACTTC. Protein product: CATGQGKNYEQYF.

This sequence joins TRBV18 and TRBJ2-2; D is possibly TRBD2 (6 bases). CDR1 is KGHSH, CDR2 LQKENI, per germline. The CDR3 consists of 15 residues. V was shortened by 3 bases and J by 3 bases, with 11 bases between the two germline ends. CDR3 in DNA: TGTGCCAGCTCACCGGGACTGGACTACACCGGGGAGCTGTTTTTT. It yields the protein CASSPGLDYTGELFF.

The chain uses TRBV19 and TRBJ2-7; D is possibly TRBD2 (5 bases). This CDR3 spans 14 amino acids. Per the germline V gene, CDR1 is LNHDA and CDR2 is SQIVND (reference sequence). V was pared by 10 bases and J by 5 bases, with 21 bases between. CDR3 in DNA: TGTGCCACCGCGCAGGAACTAGTTTCCAACGAGCAGTACTTC. Amino acid sequence: CATAQELVSNEQYF.

The chain is built from TRBV28 and TRBJ2-5; weak D call: TRBD1 (6 bases). TRBJ2-7 explains the end of the DNA better; the J call may be wrong. This CDR3 is 13 amino acids long. Germline V lookup: CDR1 MDHEN, CDR2 SYDVKM. CDR3 nucleotide sequence: TGTGCCAGCAGTTTGGTAGGGGGCTACGAGCAGTACTTC. It is translated as CASSLVGGYEQYF.

The chain carries TRBV5-6 and TRBJ1-1; D possibly corresponds to TRBD1 (6 bases). Germline assignment: CDR1 SGHDT and CDR2 YYEEEE. The CDR3 has 15 residues. V shed 2 bases and J shed 5 bases, with 16 bases lying between them. Written as DNA, the CDR3 is TGTGCCAGCAGCTTCCTAACAGGGATGGGAACTGAAGCTTTCTTT. Protein sequence: CASSFLTGMGTEAFF. The full variable domain, rest sourced from reference TRBV5-6 and TRBJ1-1, is DAGVTQSPTHLIKTRGQQVTLRCSPKSGHDTVSWYQQALGQGPQFIFQYYEEEERQRGNFPDRFSGHQFPNYSSELNVNALLLGDSALYLCASSFLTGMGTEAFFGQGTRLTVV.

The V and J genes are TRBV9 and TRBJ2-7; a weak D match, TRBD1 (6 bases). CDR3 length: 19 residues. From germline, CDR1 is SGDLS and CDR2 YYNGEE. Trimming stripped 2 bases from V and 0 bases from J, with 24 bases between. In DNA form, the CDR3 reads TGTGCCAGCAGCGTCCGAGGGGCAGGGGTCCAACTACCCTCCTACGAGCAGTACTTC. Translated, it gives CASSVRGAGVQLPSYEQYF.

V and J are TRBV9 and TRBJ2-7, with 7 positions matching TRBD1. The CDR3 runs 14 residues. Germline lookup yields CDR1 SGDLS and CDR2 YYNGEE. V shed 3 bases and J 2 bases; nucleotides not matched to a gene: 5. CDR3 nucleotides: TGTGCCAGCAGCGCGGGACAGCCCACCTACGAGCAGTACTTC. Protein: CASSAGQPTYEQYF.

This sequence joins TRBV7-8 and TRBJ2-7; D is tentatively TRBD1 or TRBD2 (5 bases each). The CDR3 sequence is 14 residues long. Trimming shortened V by 5 bases and J by 5 bases, and 16 bases separated the two germline ends. Germline CDR1 SGHVS, CDR2 FQNEAQ. The CDR3 here is CASSRGQRAHEQYF. The CDR3 region has the DNA TGTGCCAGCAGCCGGGGCCAGAGGGCCCACGAGCAGTACTTC.

The V and J genes are TRBV10-3 and TRBJ2-7; the D gene is possibly TRBD2 (5 bases). CDR3 length equals 16 residues. CDR1 is ENHRY and CDR2 is SYGVKD in the germline V gene. Between the trimmed V and J ends, which lost 4 bases and 1 base, there was a span of 17 bases. The CDR3 spells CAISGHRASRSYEQYF. The CDR3 region has the DNA TGTGCCATCAGTGGACACCGGGCTAGCAGATCCTACGAGCAGTACTTC.

This chain joins TRBV7-9 and TRBJ2-4; D may be TRBD1 (6 bases). The CDR3 loop spans 16 amino acids. Trimming left V 5 bases short and J 0 bases short, with 14 bases between. CDR1 SEHNR and CDR2 FQNEAQ come from the germline V gene (reference sequence). The CDR3 here is CASSRQVLLAKNIQYF. CDR3 nucleotides: TGTGCCAGCAGCCGACAGGTTTTACTAGCCAAAAACATTCAGTACTTC.

For the CDR3, the DNA is TGTGCCAGCAGCCCCAGGGACAGGGGATATGGCTACACCTTC. This translates into CASSPRDRGYGYTF. The V gene is TRBV5-4, the J gene TRBJ1-2; 10 bases align to TRBD1. This CDR3 is built from 14 residues. Germline assignment: CDR1 SGHNT and CDR2 YYREEE (reference sequence). Trimming cost V 4 bases and J 5 bases; bases outside gene matches: 5. The full variable domain, its missing parts supplied by reference TRBV5-4 and TRBJ1-2, is ETGVTQSPTHLIKTRGQQVTLRCSSQSGHNTVSWYQQALGQGPQFIFQYYREEENGRGNFPPRFSGLQFPNYSSELNVNALELDDSALYLCASSPRDRGYGYTFGSGTRLTVV.

V gene TRBV5-6 combines with J gene TRBJ2-6; 10 bases fit TRBD1. This CDR3 spans 17 amino acids. CDR1 is SGHDT and CDR2 is YYEEEE in the germline V gene. Trimming at V came to 5 bases and at J to 12 bases, leaving 17 bases not matched to a gene. DNA for the CDR3: TGTGCCAGCAGTTGGCTTTTTGGGACAGGGGCTACGGCCGTCCTGACTTTC. Protein product: CASSWLFGTGATAVLTF.

V is TRBV27 and J is TRBJ2-1, with D perhaps matching TRBD2 (6 bases). V was trimmed by 3 bases and J by 7 bases, leaving 13 bases between them. Germline V gives CDR1 MNHEY, CDR2 SMNVEV (reference sequence). This CDR3 contains 14 residues. CDR3: CASSFLASGNEQFF. The CDR3 DNA is TGTGCCAGCAGTTTTCTAGCGTCAGGAAATGAGCAGTTCTTC.

The chain has TRBV30 and TRBJ2-1, with D possibly being TRBD1 or TRBD2 (6 bases each). V was clipped by 2 bases and J by 4 bases, with 18 bases between them. CDR1 and CDR2 from the germline V gene are GTSNPN and SVGIG (reference sequence). This CDR3 is 16 amino acids long. CDR3 DNA sequence: TGTGCCTGGAGTAAAATGGAGGGGGTGAGATACAATGAGCAGTTCTTC. Its protein product is CAWSKMEGVRYNEQFF.

This sequence joins TRBV25-1 and TRBJ2-7; 11 bases are a match to TRBD2. The CDR3 has 15 residues. Germline V gene data show CDR1 as MGHDK and CDR2 as SYGVNS. Trimming at V came to 3 bases and at J to 7 bases, leaving 8 bases not matched to a gene. The CDR3 nucleotides are TGTGCCAGCAGTGACTTTAGCGGGAGGGCCGGGGAGCAGTACTTC. Amino acids: CASSDFSGRAGEQYF.

This clone was seen only once. This rearrangement joins TRBV19 to TRBJ1-2; TRBD1 matches 9 bases. This CDR3 region has 16 residues. V was clipped by 3 bases and J by 2 bases; unmatched bases: 7. Germline values: CDR1 LNHDA, CDR2 SQIVND (reference sequence). CDR3 coding DNA: TGTGCCAGTAGTATGCTGACAGGGGGGTTCAACTATGGCTACACCTTC. Translating gives CASSMLTGGFNYGYTF.

The rearrangement joins TRBV6-1 to TRBJ2-2; D uncertain. The CDR3 loop spans 14 amino acids. V was shortened by 5 bases and J by 6 bases, with 13 bases between the two germline ends. Germline values: CDR1 MNHNS, CDR2 SASEGT. The CDR3 here is CASSTTYDAGELFF. CDR3 in DNA: TGTGCCAGCAGTACTACTTATGATGCCGGGGAGCTGTTTTTT.

This clone came up once. The chain recombines TRBV5-1 with TRBJ2-3; tentative D call: TRBD1 (5 bases). The ends were cut back, 2 bases at V and 3 bases at J, with 7 bases in the middle. The CDR3 spans 13 residues. CDR1 is SGHRS and CDR2 is YFSETQ in the germline V gene. CDR3 protein: CASSLDRTDTQYF. The CDR3, as DNA: TGCGCCAGCAGCTTAGACAGAACAGATACGCAGTATTTT.

The V gene is TRBV2, the J gene TRBJ2-1, with TRBD2 matching over 7 bases. The CDR3 length is 13 residues. In germline, CDR1 is SNHLY, CDR2 FYNNEI. Trimming took 2 bases from V and 13 from J; bases not matched to a gene: 8. CDR3 sequence reads: CASSELAGAKQFF. The CDR3 DNA sequence: TGTGCCAGCAGTGAATTGGCGGGAGCTAAACAGTTCTTC. Full variable domain (outside the CDR3, taken from reference TRBV2 and TRBJ2-1): EPEVTQTPSHQVTQMGQEVILRCVPISNHLYFYWYRQILGQKVEFLVSFYNNEISEKSEIFDDQFSVERPDGSNFTLKIRSTKLEDSAMYFCASSELAGAKQFFGPGTRLTVL.

This chain connects TRBV6-6 to TRBJ2-7; 13 bases fit TRBD2. Germline loops: CDR1 MNHNY, CDR2 SVGAGI (reference sequence). This CDR3 is 16 amino acids long. Trimming cost V 2 bases and J 0 bases; bases outside gene matches: 1. DNA for the CDR3: TGTGCCAGCAGTTACCGGACTAGCGGGAGCTCCTACGAGCAGTACTTC. This gives the protein CASSYRTSGSSYEQYF.

This chain uses TRBV10-3 with TRBJ2-1, with a tentative D call TRBD2 (6 bases). Trimming took 0 bases from V and 6 from J, leaving 12 bases between them. This CDR3 contains 15 residues. The V gene's germline CDR1 is ENHRY and CDR2 SYGVKD. The CDR3 is CAISESGTGTNEQFF. CDR3 in DNA: TGTGCCATCAGTGAGTCCGGGACTGGCACCAATGAGCAGTTCTTC.

The genes are TRBV28 and TRBJ1-2; possible D gene TRBD1, 5 bases. V was clipped by 7 bases and J by 9 bases, with 18 bases between them. CDR1 is MDHEN and CDR2 is SYDVKM in the germline V gene. CDR3 length: 13 residues. The CDR3 is CASTVPGGRSYTF. As DNA, the CDR3 is TGTGCCAGCACCGTACCGGGGGGGAGGAGCTACACCTTC.

The J gene is TRBJ2-3, the V gene TRBV7-8; D ambiguous. V gave up 1 base and J gave up 1 base, with 6 bases separating them. CDR1 is SGHVS and CDR2 is FQNEAQ in the germline V gene. The CDR3 contains 14 residues. This CDR3 is CASSLGVRTDTQYF. The CDR3, as DNA: TGTGCCAGCAGCTTAGGTGTGCGCACAGATACGCAGTATTTT.

The rearrangement uses TRBV28 and TRBJ1-5; 8 nucleotides align to TRBD1. In germline, CDR1 is MDHEN, CDR2 SYDVKM. This CDR3 is 16 amino acids long. With V trimmed by 4 bases and J by 0 bases, 5 bases remained unmatched. This CDR3 is CASSYWTGFSNQPQHF. CDR3 bases: TGTGCCAGCAGTTACTGGACAGGGTTTAGCAATCAGCCCCAGCATTTT.

The rearrangement uses TRBV6-5 and TRBJ2-5; TRBD1 matches 10 bases. The DNA end favors TRBJ2-7, so the J call may be wrong. CDR1 is MNHEY and CDR2 is SVGAGI in the germline V gene. The CDR3 is made up of 15 amino acids. This CDR3 is CASSYSGQGAYEQYF. CDR3 DNA sequence: TGTGCCAGCAGTTACTCTGGACAGGGGGCCTACGAGCAGTACTTC.

The gene calls are TRBV19 and TRBJ2-3; D not resolved. Per the germline V gene, CDR1 is LNHDA and CDR2 is SQIVND (reference sequence). CDR3 size: 13 residues. Deletions cut 5 bases from V and 1 base from J, with 7 bases between. CDR3 sequence reads: CASSVERTDTQYF. The CDR3, as DNA: TGTGCCAGTAGTGTGGAGCGCACAGATACGCAGTATTTT.